This T cell receptor (beta chain) came from a study of blood T cell repertoires in COVID-19. The CDR3 extends over 15 amino acids. Germline loops: CDR1 LNHDA, CDR2 SQIVND (reference sequence). J lost 1 base, V lost 6 bases, and 3 bases had no gene match. Using immunoSEQ multiplex PCR, the repertoire was profiled, and TCRdb retains in-frame clones only, with some absent. The sample holds about 130,000 clones, approximately 81% seen once. V is TRBV19 and J is TRBJ2-2, with 9 nucleotides matching TRBD1. The TCR originated in a man aged 80 or over with COVID-19, enrolled during active disease. Sequencing input: peripheral blood. CDR3 in amino acids: CASRTGGLNTGELFF. CDR3 nucleotide sequence: TGTGCCAGTAGGACAGGGGGTCTGAACACCGGGGAGCTGTTTTTT.